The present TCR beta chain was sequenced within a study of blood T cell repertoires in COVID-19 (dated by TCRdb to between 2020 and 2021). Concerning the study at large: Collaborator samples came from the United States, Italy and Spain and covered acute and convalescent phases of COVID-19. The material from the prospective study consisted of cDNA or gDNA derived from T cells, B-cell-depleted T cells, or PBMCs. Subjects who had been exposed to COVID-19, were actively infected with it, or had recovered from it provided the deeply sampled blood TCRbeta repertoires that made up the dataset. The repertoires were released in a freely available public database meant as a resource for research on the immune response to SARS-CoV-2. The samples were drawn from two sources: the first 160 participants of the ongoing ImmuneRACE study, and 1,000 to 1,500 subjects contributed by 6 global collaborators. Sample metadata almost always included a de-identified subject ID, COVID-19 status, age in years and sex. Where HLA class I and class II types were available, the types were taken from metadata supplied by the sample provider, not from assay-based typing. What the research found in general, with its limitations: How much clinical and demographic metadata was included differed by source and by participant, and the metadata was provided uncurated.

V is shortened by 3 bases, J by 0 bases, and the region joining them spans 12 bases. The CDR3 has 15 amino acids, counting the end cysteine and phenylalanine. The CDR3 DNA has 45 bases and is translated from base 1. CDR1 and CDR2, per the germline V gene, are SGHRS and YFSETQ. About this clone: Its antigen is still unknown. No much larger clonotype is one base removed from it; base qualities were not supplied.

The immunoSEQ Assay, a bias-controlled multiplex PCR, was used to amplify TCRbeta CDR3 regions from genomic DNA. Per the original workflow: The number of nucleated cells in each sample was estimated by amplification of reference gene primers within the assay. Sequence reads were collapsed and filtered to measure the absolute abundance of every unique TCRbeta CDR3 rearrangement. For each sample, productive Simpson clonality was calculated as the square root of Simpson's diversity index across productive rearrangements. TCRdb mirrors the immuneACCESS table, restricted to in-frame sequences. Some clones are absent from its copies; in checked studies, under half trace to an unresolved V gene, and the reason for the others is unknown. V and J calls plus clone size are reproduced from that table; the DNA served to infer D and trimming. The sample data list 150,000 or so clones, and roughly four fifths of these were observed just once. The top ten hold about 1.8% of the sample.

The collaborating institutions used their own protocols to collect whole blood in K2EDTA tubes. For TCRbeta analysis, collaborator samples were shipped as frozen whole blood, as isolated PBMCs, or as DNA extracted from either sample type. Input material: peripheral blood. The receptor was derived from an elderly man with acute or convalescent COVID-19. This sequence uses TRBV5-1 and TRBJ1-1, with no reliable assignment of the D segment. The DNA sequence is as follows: TGCGCCAGCAGCTCTGGACTGAGAATGAACACTGAAGCTTTCTTT. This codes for CASSSGLRMNTEAFF.